A selection of T cell receptor beta chains follows, all from one sample in a study of identical twins. From the 5' RACE reads, TCRdb called clonotypes with MiXCR, one entry per CDR3 protein. Of 700,000 or so distinct CDR3 sequences in the sample, over 8.5% are singletons; the top ten hold 0.98%. This sample also appeared in a second study, on yellow fever vaccine responses in identical twins.

The sample comprised PBMCs. The source of these receptors is a woman aged 18-29 years in good health. CDR3s include the opening cysteine and the closing phenylalanine or tryptophan. Each record gives: V gene, J gene, clone size, D gene, CDR3 protein, CDR3 DNA. D genes are given only for firm matches. Clone size is shown for a subset of rows, as once, few, many or a class of expanded clone.

TRBV9	TRBJ2-2	.	TRBD2	CASSPGGGDTGELFF	TGTGCCAGCAGCCCGGGGGGGGGAGACACCGGGGAGCTGTTTTTT
TRBV20-1	TRBJ2-1	few	.	CSASPGLVSYNEQFF	TGCAGTGCTAGCCCTGGGTTGGTTTCCTACAATGAGCAGTTCTTC
TRBV6-1	TRBJ2-7	.	TRBD1	CASSRTGGQYSYEQYF	TGTGCCAGCAGCCGGACAGGGGGTCAATATTCCTACGAGCAGTACTTC
TRBV9	TRBJ2-7	few	TRBD2	CASSGATSGGPYEQYF	TGTGCCAGCAGCGGAGCGACTAGCGGGGGTCCCTACGAGCAGTACTTC
TRBV9	TRBJ2-7	many	TRBD1	CASSLFGTDEQYF	TGTGCCAGCAGCCTCTTCGGGACAGACGAGCAGTACTTC
TRBV6-1	TRBJ2-2	few	TRBD1	CASSSMDRDTGELFF	TGTGCCAGCAGCTCCATGGACAGGGACACCGGGGAGCTGTTTTTT
TRBV18	TRBJ2-2	.	.	CASSPLFLRDAGELFF	TGTGCCAGCTCACCACTTTTTCTGCGGGACGCCGGGGAGCTGTTTTTT
TRBV19	TRBJ2-2	few	.	CASSKWENTGELFF	TGTGCCAGTAGTAAGTGGGAAAACACCGGGGAGCTGTTTTTT
TRBV25-1	TRBJ2-1	.	TRBD2	CASSEYMGQGPGLDNEQFF	TGTGCCAGCAGTGAATATATGGGGCAGGGCCCGGGACTAGACAATGAGCAGTTCTTC
TRBV20-1	TRBJ1-2	.	.	CSAREGNYGYTF	TGCAGTGCTAGGGAGGGGAACTATGGCTACACCTTC